Listed here are 20 T cell receptor beta chains from one sample, sequenced in a study of cytomegalovirus exposure and HLA in healthy donors. A multiplex PCR was run with 60 Vbeta primers and 13 Jbeta primers. Assay: immunoSEQ multiplex PCR; the TCRdb copy retains only in-frame clones and omits some. This table lists 200,000 or so clones. Sequencing used PBMCs. All receptors come from a girl between 2 and 10 years old in good health and CMV-seropositive.

The chain joins TRBV5-1 to TRBJ2-1, with D possibly being TRBD2 (8 bases). Trimming removed 3 bases at V and 2 bases at J, with 21 bases between. Looked up from germline, CDR1 is SGHRS and CDR2 is YFSETQ. This CDR3 has 18 amino acids. The DNA for the CDR3 is TGCGCCAGCAGCTGGCCACAGGGGAGTAGCGGGACCTACAATGAGCAGTTCTTC. This translates into CASSWPQGSSGTYNEQFF.

The J gene is TRBJ1-2, the V gene TRBV18; D might be TRBD1 (6 bases). V shed 0 bases and J shed 7 bases, with 12 bases lying between them. Germline V gene sequence: CDR1 KGHSH, CDR2 LQKENI. The CDR3 is made up of 14 amino acids. The CDR3 here is CASSPPLQGTGYTF. CDR3 coding DNA: TGTGCCAGCTCACCACCGCTGCAGGGGACTGGCTACACCTTC. Filled out from reference TRBV18 and TRBJ1-2, the complete variable domain reads NAGVMQNPRHLVRRRGQEARLRCSPMKGHSHVYWYRQLPEEGLKFMVYLQKENIIDESGMPKERFSAEFPKEGPSILRIQQVVRGDSAAYFCASSPPLQGTGYTFGSGTRLTVV.

The CDR3 bases are TGTGCCAGCAAAGACGGGAATGGTCAAGTGCAGTACTTC. Amino acids: CASKDGNGQVQYF. The gene calls are TRBV5-6 and TRBJ2-7; D is perhaps TRBD2 (5 bases). In germline, CDR1 is SGHDT, CDR2 YYEEEE. The CDR3 is 13 residues long. The V and J ends lost 6 bases and 9 bases respectively, with 19 bases between them.

The chain has TRBV11-3 and TRBJ1-5; a possible D gene is TRBD1 (6 bases). Trimming left V 5 bases short and J 1 base short, with 15 bases between. The CDR3 is made up of 16 amino acids. The V gene's germline CDR1 is SGHNT and CDR2 YENEEA. CDR3 sequence: CASSPRGRGSNQPQHF. In DNA, the CDR3 is TGTGCCAGCAGCCCGAGGGGCAGGGGAAGCAATCAGCCCCAGCATTTT. Filled out from reference TRBV11-3 and TRBJ1-5, the complete variable domain reads EAGVVQSPRYKIIEKKQPVAFWCNPISGHNTLYWYLQNLGQGPELLIRYENEEAVDDSQLPKDRFSAERLKGVDSTLKIQPAELGDSAVYLCASSPRGRGSNQPQHFGDGTRLSIL.

V and J are TRBV19 and TRBJ2-1; 7 nucleotides match TRBD1. V dropped 3 bases and J dropped 7; count of bases not matched to a gene: 9. Per the germline V gene, CDR1 is LNHDA and CDR2 is SQIVND (reference sequence). CDR3 size: 15 residues. In nucleotides, the CDR3 is TGTGCCAGTAGTATGGTGACAGGGAGTGGGAATGAGCAGTTCTTC. This encodes CASSMVTGSGNEQFF.

V gene TRBV5-6 combines with J gene TRBJ2-2; D is perhaps TRBD1 (5 bases). Trimming left V 3 bases short and J 5 bases short, with 20 bases between. Germline V CDR1 and CDR2: SGHDT, YYEEEE. CDR3 length: 17 amino acids. The CDR3 DNA is TGTGCCAGCAGCTCCACTACGGGCAGGGTATCGACCGGGGAGCTGTTTTTT. It yields the protein CASSSTTGRVSTGELFF. The full variable domain, its missing parts supplied by reference TRBV5-6 and TRBJ2-2, is DAGVTQSPTHLIKTRGQQVTLRCSPKSGHDTVSWYQQALGQGPQFIFQYYEEEERQRGNFPDRFSGHQFPNYSSELNVNALLLGDSALYLCASSSTTGRVSTGELFFGEGSRLTVL.

The genes are TRBV5-4 and TRBJ2-3; 9 nucleotides align to TRBD1. V shed 5 bases, J shed 4 bases, and the junction held 11 bases outside the gene matches. The CDR3 extends over 16 amino acids. Germline-derived CDR1 and CDR2 are SGHNT and YYREEE (reference sequence). The CDR3, as DNA: TGTGCCAGCAGTTGGGCCGGGACAGGGTCGGCAGATACGCAGTATTTT. Its translation: CASSWAGTGSADTQYF.

This chain connects TRBV2 to TRBJ1-2; D possibly corresponds to TRBD1 (5 bases). Trimming pared 1 base from V and 4 bases from J, leaving 7 bases between. The CDR3 runs 13 residues. Germline V CDR1 and CDR2: SNHLY, FYNNEI. The CDR3 here is CASSEDRSYGYTF. The CDR3 DNA sequence: TGTGCCAGCAGTGAAGACAGGAGCTATGGCTACACCTTC.

This chain uses TRBV5-1 with TRBJ2-1; the match to TRBD2 covers 9 bases. The V gene end was trimmed by 4 bases and the J gene end by 6 bases; junction bases not matched to a gene: 8. The CDR3 spans 15 residues. CDR1 and CDR2 (germline): SGHRS, YFSETQ. CDR3 region: CASSPPSGIGNEQFF. CDR3 sequence (DNA): TGCGCCAGCAGCCCCCCTAGCGGGATAGGCAATGAGCAGTTCTTC.

The rearrangement joins TRBV10-3 to TRBJ2-7; TRBD1 aligns across 7 bases. CDR1 ENHRY and CDR2 SYGVKD come from the germline V gene. This CDR3 comprises 18 residues. V shed 6 bases, J shed 2 bases, and the junction held 19 bases outside the gene matches. CDR3 residues: CAISLGTGASIVPYEQYF. The CDR3 DNA reads as TGTGCCATCAGCCTAGGAACAGGGGCCTCGATAGTCCCCTACGAGCAGTACTTC.

The chain combines TRBV27 with TRBJ2-3; a possible D gene is TRBD2 (6 bases). The V end was cut by 0 bases, the J end by 3 bases, with 13 bases between. The CDR3 is 16 amino acids. Germline CDR1 and CDR2: MNHEY and SMNVEV (reference sequence). The CDR3 nucleotides are TGTGCCAGCAGTTTATCTAGCGGCCCGCATACAGATACGCAGTATTTT. Encoded protein: CASSLSSGPHTDTQYF.

CDR3 region: CASSERGYGTEAFF. The CDR3 DNA reads TGCGCCAGCAGTGAAAGAGGGTACGGTACTGAAGCTTTCTTT. The V gene is TRBV10-1, the J gene TRBJ1-1; D remains ambiguous. CDR3 length equals 14 residues. In germline, CDR1 is WNHNN, CDR2 SYGVQD (reference sequence). V was clipped by 3 bases and J by 5 bases, with 13 bases between them.

This rearrangement joins TRBV28 to TRBJ1-1; D call uncertain. The V and J ends lost 8 bases and 0 bases respectively, with 10 bases between them. The germline CDR1 and CDR2 sequences are MDHEN and SYDVKM. This CDR3 contains 13 residues. CDR3 in amino acids: CASFVGMNTEAFF. In nucleotides, the CDR3 is TGTGCCAGCTTTGTCGGGATGAACACTGAAGCTTTCTTT.

The chain employs TRBV2 and TRBJ2-3, with a weak D call TRBD1 (5 bases). This CDR3 comprises 15 residues. Trimming left V 3 bases short and J 2 bases short, with 12 bases between. Per germline, CDR1 SNHLY and CDR2 FYNNEI. The CDR3 spells CASSEGRAPTDTQYF. The CDR3 nucleotides are TGTGCCAGCAGTGAGGGGCGCGCTCCCACAGATACGCAGTATTTT.

The chain recombines TRBV7-9 with TRBJ2-7; D remains ambiguous. Germline CDR1 is SEHNR and CDR2 is FQNEAQ (reference sequence). Trimming removed 1 base from V and 1 base from J, with 5 bases in between. The CDR3 covers 13 residues. Here the CDR3 reads CASSLDSSYEQYF. CDR3 in DNA: TGTGCCAGCAGCTTAGACTCTTCCTACGAGCAGTACTTC.

The chain has TRBV25-1 and TRBJ2-7; D might be TRBD2 (6 bases). CDR1 is MGHDK and CDR2 is SYGVNS in the germline V gene. This CDR3 comprises 14 residues. V was clipped by 5 bases and J by 4 bases, with 15 bases between them. The chain's CDR3 is CASSKSGSIYEQYF. CDR3 DNA sequence: TGTGCCAGCAGTAAGAGCGGGTCTATTTACGAGCAGTACTTC.

This chain joins TRBV6-5 and TRBJ2-7; possibly TRBD2 for D (5 bases). Between the trimmed V and J ends, which lost 5 bases and 4 bases, there was a span of 12 bases. The CDR3 length is 13 residues. Germline-derived CDR1 and CDR2 are MNHEY and SVGAGI. The CDR3 region is CASSIGLAYEQYF. The DNA of the CDR3 is TGTGCCAGCAGTATTGGACTGGCATACGAGCAGTACTTC.

The rearrangement links TRBV2 to TRBJ1-1; the D gene is possibly TRBD1 (6 bases). Germline V CDR1 and CDR2: SNHLY, FYNNEI. The CDR3 consists of 16 residues. Between the trimmed V and J ends, which lost 8 bases and 6 bases, there was a span of 25 bases. CDR3 DNA sequence: TGTGCCAGCCTCCCCACACCCCGGGGGGCGAGAGCTGAAGCTTTCTTT. It codes for CASLPTPRGARAEAFF.

This chain joins TRBV10-3 and TRBJ2-7, with a tentative D call TRBD1 (6 bases). CDR3 length: 16 residues. Trimming left V 0 bases short and J 3 bases short, with 15 bases between. Germline V gene data show CDR1 as ENHRY and CDR2 as SYGVKD. CDR3 sequence reads: CAISESFLDSNYEQYF. The DNA of the CDR3 is TGTGCCATCAGTGAGTCCTTCCTGGACAGTAACTACGAGCAGTACTTC.

The chain is built from TRBV29-1 and TRBJ2-1, with TRBD2 matching 12 bases. V shed 7 bases and J 10 bases; nucleotides not matched to a gene: 26. Germline CDR1 and CDR2: SQVTM and ANQGSEA. This CDR3 spans 19 amino acids. The CDR3 reads CSAFRDRGVRTSGNSEQFF. The CDR3 DNA follows: TGCAGCGCCTTCCGGGACAGGGGCGTTCGGACTAGCGGGAATTCGGAGCAGTTCTTC.